This passage covers 22 T cell receptor beta chains from one sample sequenced in a study of T cell responses to AZD1222 COVID-19 vaccine. Some clones are missing from TCRdb's copy, which holds only in-frame ones; the method was immunoSEQ multiplex PCR. Of more than 150,000 clones in the sample, more than 80% were seen once. The specimen was peripheral blood, collected on day 0 of AZD1222 vaccination. The source of these receptors is an adult in good health.

This chain uses TRBV28 with TRBJ2-2; no clear D. CDR1 and CDR2 from the germline V gene are MDHEN and SYDVKM. The length of the CDR3 is 15 residues. V was clipped by 5 bases and J by 2 bases, with 12 bases between them. The CDR3 loop reads CASSLGIYNTGELFF. In DNA form, the CDR3 reads TGTGCCAGCAGTCTGGGCATTTACAACACCGGGGAGCTGTTTTTT.

This sequence joins TRBV21-1 and TRBJ1-1. TRBV21-1 is designated a pseudogene. This CDR3 comprises 15 residues. The CDR3 DNA is TGTGCCAGCAGCAAAGTCCGGGTGCGGTCCACTGAAGCTTTCTTT. Translated, it gives CASSKVRVRSTEAFF.

At least ten counts were recorded for this clone. The rearrangement joins TRBV5-4 to TRBJ2-7; tentatively, D is TRBD2 (5 bases). Germline V CDR1 and CDR2: SGHNT, YYREEE (reference sequence). This CDR3 region has 15 residues. Deletions cut 0 bases from V and 0 bases from J, with 10 bases between. The DNA of the CDR3 is TGTGCCAGCAGCTTGGGTGGAGGAGCCTCCTACGAGCAGTACTTC. It yields the protein CASSLGGGASYEQYF. Full variable domain (missing parts from reference TRBV5-4 and TRBJ2-7): ETGVTQSPTHLIKTRGQQVTLRCSSQSGHNTVSWYQQALGQGPQFIFQYYREEENGRGNFPPRFSGLQFPNYSSELNVNALELDDSALYLCASSLGGGASYEQYFGPGTRLTVT.

The chain has TRBV28 and TRBJ2-2; TRBD1 matches at 11 bases. V shed 4 bases and J 5 bases; nucleotides not matched to a gene: 6. CDR1 is MDHEN and CDR2 is SYDVKM in the germline V gene. The CDR3 is 16 amino acids. Here the CDR3 DNA reads TGTGCCAGCAGTTCTCCGGGACAGGGGGGGACCGGGGAGCTGTTTTTT. It translates to CASSSPGQGGTGELFF.

The V gene is TRBV2, the J gene TRBJ2-7; TRBD1 aligns across 9 bases. Trimming cost V 5 bases and J 6 bases; bases outside gene matches: 8. Germline V gene lookup returns CDR1 SNHLY and CDR2 FYNNEI. This CDR3 is built from 14 residues. The CDR3 nucleotides read TGTGCCAGCAGTTATAAGGGACAGGGAGGCGAGCAGTACTTC. Translated, it gives CASSYKGQGGEQYF. Variable domain in full (rest from reference TRBV2 and TRBJ2-7): EPEVTQTPSHQVTQMGQEVILRCVPISNHLYFYWYRQILGQKVEFLVSFYNNEISEKSEIFDDQFSVERPDGSNFTLKIRSTKLEDSAMYFCASSYKGQGGEQYFGPGTRLTVT.

This rearrangement joins TRBV27 to TRBJ1-1, with TRBD1 matching over 7 bases. J was trimmed by 1 base and V by 6 bases; bases with no gene match: 8. There are 15 residues in the CDR3. The germline CDR1 and CDR2 sequences are MNHEY and SMNVEV (reference sequence). CDR3 sequence: CASRRTGEANTEAFF. CDR3 bases: TGTGCCAGCAGACGGACAGGAGAGGCGAACACTGAAGCTTTCTTT.

The rearrangement links TRBV28 to TRBJ1-5; 9 bases fit TRBD1. CDR1 is MDHEN, CDR2 SYDVKM, per germline. The CDR3 is 15 residues long. V was pared by 6 bases and J by 4 bases, with 7 bases of the junction left unmatched. The CDR3 region is CASSPDRGRNQPQHF. The DNA of the CDR3 is TGTGCCAGCAGCCCGGACAGGGGTAGGAATCAGCCCCAGCATTTT.

The chain is built from TRBV5-4 and TRBJ2-1; 13 bases line up with TRBD2. Trimming at V came to 0 bases and at J to 10 bases, leaving 4 bases not matched to a gene. The CDR3 extends over 15 amino acids. Germline V gives CDR1 SGHNT, CDR2 YYREEE (reference sequence). Written as DNA, the CDR3 is TGTGCCAGCAGCTTGGAAGTACTAGCGGGAGGGGAGCAGTTCTTC. Translated, it gives CASSLEVLAGGEQFF.

V usage is TRBV5-1 and J usage is TRBJ2-7; D possibly corresponds to TRBD1 (7 bases). Trimming took 4 bases from V and 4 from J, leaving 15 bases between them. The CDR3 is made up of 14 amino acids. Germline CDR1 and CDR2: SGHRS and YFSETQ. CDR3 residues: CASSGGTEPYEQYF. In DNA form, the CDR3 reads TGCGCCAGCAGCGGCGGGACAGAGCCGTACGAGCAGTACTTC.

V gene TRBV28 combines with J gene TRBJ1-2; 7 positions match TRBD1. The trim removed 9 bases at V and 5 bases at J, leaving 6 bases unmatched. The CDR3 length is 12 residues. The germline gives CDR1 MDHEN, CDR2 SYDVKM. The CDR3 DNA follows: TGTGCCAGTATGGACAGGACTTATGGCTACACCTTC. Protein product: CASMDRTYGYTF.

The chain carries TRBV5-4 and TRBJ1-4; D ambiguous. CDR3 length equals 16 residues. CDR1 SGHNT and CDR2 YYREEE come from the germline V gene (reference sequence). V shed 0 bases and J shed 10 bases, with 19 bases lying between them. The CDR3 loop is CASSLAMGREGGKLFF. CDR3 coding DNA: TGTGCCAGCAGCTTGGCCATGGGAAGGGAAGGCGGAAAACTGTTTTTT.

The rearrangement joins TRBV3-1 (or the pseudogene TRBV3-2) to TRBJ2-5; 8 nucleotides align to TRBD1. J lost 1 base, V lost 3 bases, and 7 bases had no gene match. The CDR3 totals 16 residues. Germline-derived CDR1 and CDR2 are LGHDT and YNNKEL (reference sequence). CDR3 sequence (DNA): TGTGCCAGCAGCCAGAGGCGGACAGGGAGCCAAGAGACCCAGTACTTC. It codes for CASSQRRTGSQETQYF.

The V and J genes are TRBV18 and TRBJ2-2; D gene unclear. V was shortened by 1 base and J by 0 bases, with 9 bases between the two germline ends. Germline assignment: CDR1 KGHSH and CDR2 LQKENI. This CDR3 is built from 16 residues. Written as DNA, the CDR3 is TGTGCCAGCTCACCACAAGTGATCGCGAACACCGGGGAGCTGTTTTTT. This codes for CASSPQVIANTGELFF.

V gene TRBV6-2 or TRBV6-3 combines with J gene TRBJ2-2, with TRBD2 identical over 8 bases. From germline, CDR1 is MNHEY and CDR2 SVGEGT. CDR3 length: 15 residues. V lost 5 bases and J lost 2; bases outside the gene matches: 4. The CDR3 sequence is CASSRLAGNTGELFF. The CDR3 DNA reads as TGTGCCAGCAGTCGGCTAGCGGGCAACACCGGGGAGCTGTTTTTT.

The J gene is TRBJ2-7, the V gene TRBV6-5, with 10 bases aligning to TRBD1. This CDR3 spans 15 amino acids. The V segment lost 7 bases and the J segment 6 bases; nucleotides outside the gene matches: 12. CDR1 MNHEY and CDR2 SVGAGI come from the germline V gene. The CDR3 nucleotides are TGTGCCAGCACCCTCCACGGGACAGGGGTTGGCGAGCAGTACTTC. Translation: CASTLHGTGVGEQYF.

The chain employs TRBV6-2 or TRBV6-3 and TRBJ1-2; D uncertain. Germline V CDR1 and CDR2: MNHEY, SVGEGT. The CDR3 has 13 amino acids. V gave up 4 bases and J gave up 8 bases, with 14 bases separating them. The CDR3 nucleotides read TGTGCCAGCAGTTCGACGGTCGTAAGAGGCTACACCTTC. Its protein product is CASSSTVVRGYTF.

V gene TRBV7-2 combines with J gene TRBJ1-1, with D uncertain. Germline lookup yields CDR1 SGHTA and CDR2 FQGNSA. V lost 6 bases to trimming and J lost 1 base, with 9 bases between them. The CDR3 length is 13 residues. The CDR3 spells CASSSYRNTEAFF. CDR3 sequence (DNA): TGTGCCAGCAGTTCATATAGGAACACTGAAGCTTTCTTT.

Written as DNA, the CDR3 is TGCGCCAGCAGCTGGGACAGCATGAACACTGAAGCTTTCTTT. It is translated as CASSWDSMNTEAFF. This chain connects TRBV5-1 to TRBJ1-1, with TRBD1 matching 7 bases. Germline lookup yields CDR1 SGHRS and CDR2 YFSETQ. The junction had 2 bases not matched to a gene; V was cut back by 3 bases and J by 0 bases. This CDR3 has 14 amino acids.

This chain joins TRBV11-2 and TRBJ2-3, with TRBD1 matching 8 bases. J lost 5 bases, V lost 3 bases, and 10 bases had no gene match. CDR1 is SGHAT, CDR2 FQNNGV, per germline. The CDR3 totals 16 residues. The CDR3 DNA is TGTGCCAGCAGCTTTCGTGGCAGGGGGCTTGGAGATACGCAGTATTTT. This gives the protein CASSFRGRGLGDTQYF.

The rearrangement uses TRBV5-1 and TRBJ1-5; no clear D. This CDR3 has 15 amino acids. V lost 4 bases and J 0 bases, leaving 11 bases between the germline ends. Germline assignment: CDR1 SGHRS and CDR2 YFSETQ. The CDR3: CASSPTQNSNQPQHF. The CDR3 coding sequence is TGCGCCAGCAGCCCGACCCAGAATAGCAATCAGCCCCAGCATTTT.

The chain employs TRBV10-3 and TRBJ2-2; TRBD1 or TRBD2 may be the D gene (5 bases each). V gave up 3 bases and J gave up 4 bases, with 12 bases separating them. Germline V gene data show CDR1 as ENHRY and CDR2 as SYGVKD. The CDR3 is 15 residues long. The CDR3 DNA sequence: TGTGCCATCAGTGATTCCGGGACCCCCACCGGGGAGCTGTTTTTT. Its translation: CAISDSGTPTGELFF.

V usage is TRBV24-1 and J usage is TRBJ2-1, with 8 bases that match TRBD2. The V segment lost 10 bases and the J segment 6 bases; nucleotides outside the gene matches: 7. CDR1 and CDR2 from the germline V gene are KGHDR and SFDVKD. The CDR3 spans 13 residues. The CDR3 protein is CATRTSSSNEQFF. The CDR3 region has the DNA TGTGCCACTCGGACTAGCAGTAGCAATGAGCAGTTCTTC.